This entry lists 27 T cell receptor beta chains sequenced from one sample in a study of CD8 T cells in Susac syndrome. RNA in amounts of 0.5 to 1 ug was reverse transcribed with random hexamers. One entry per CDR3 protein, called by TCRdb with MiXCR from the immunoSEQ multiplex PCR reads. The data show about 200,000 distinct CDR3 sequences, roughly 90% seen once. Sequenced sample: CD4+ T cells from PBMCs. All receptors come from a human donor with Susac syndrome.

The chain uses TRBV6-2 or TRBV6-3 and TRBJ2-1, with 9 bases identical to TRBD2. CDR1 is MNHEY, CDR2 SVGEGT, per germline. V was clipped by 5 bases and J by 8 bases; unmatched bases: 10. This CDR3 spans 15 amino acids. The CDR3: CASSAPGLAIYEQFF. The CDR3 DNA reads as TGTGCCAGCAGTGCCCCGGGACTAGCCATTTATGAGCAGTTCTTC.

The chain is built from TRBV28 and TRBJ2-4, with 7 nucleotides matching TRBD1. V was pared by 5 bases and J by 4 bases, with 2 bases of the junction left unmatched. This CDR3 region has 13 residues. Germline CDR1 MDHEN, CDR2 SYDVKM. The DNA for the CDR3 is TGTGCCAGCAGTACGACAGGGAAAAACATTCAGTACTTC. Protein product: CASSTTGKNIQYF.

The chain is built from TRBV13 and TRBJ2-3; no reliable D call. Trimming pared 11 bases from V and 5 bases from J, leaving 8 bases between. This CDR3 has 10 amino acids. Germline-derived CDR1 and CDR2 are PRHDT and FYEKMQ (reference sequence). CDR3 bases: TGTGCCGCTCCAGGAGATACGCAGTATTTT. Translating gives CAAPGDTQYF.

This clonotype has just one count. This chain joins TRBV5-4 and TRBJ2-7; possibly TRBD2 for D (6 bases). Trimming stripped 0 bases from V and 0 bases from J, with 10 bases between. This CDR3 region has 15 residues. In germline, CDR1 is SGHNT, CDR2 YYREEE (reference sequence). CDR3 nucleotide sequence: TGTGCCAGCAGCTTGGAGGTCGGGAGCTCCTACGAGCAGTACTTC. Its protein is CASSLEVGSSYEQYF. The full variable domain, its missing parts supplied by reference TRBV5-4 and TRBJ2-7, is ETGVTQSPTHLIKTRGQQVTLRCSSQSGHNTVSWYQQALGQGPQFIFQYYREEENGRGNFPPRFSGLQFPNYSSELNVNALELDDSALYLCASSLEVGSSYEQYFGPGTRLTVT.

This sequence joins TRBV18 and TRBJ2-1; perhaps TRBD1 as D (6 bases). V was trimmed by 5 bases and J by 8 bases, leaving 16 bases between them. Germline loops: CDR1 KGHSH, CDR2 LQKENI. This CDR3 contains 14 residues. CDR3 nucleotides: TGTGCCAGCTCATCAGGGGCTAGTCCAGATGAGCAGTTCTTC. Its translation: CASSSGASPDEQFF.

This chain joins TRBV11-2 and TRBJ1-6; perhaps TRBD1 as D (5 bases). Germline assignment: CDR1 SGHAT and CDR2 FQNNGV. CDR3 length: 14 residues. Deletions cut 0 bases from V and 8 bases from J, with 8 bases between. CDR3 DNA sequence: TGTGCCAGCAGCTTAGAAGGGGTGTATTCACCCCTCCACTTT. Its protein is CASSLEGVYSPLHF.

This chain connects TRBV4-1 to TRBJ1-1; D gene ambiguous. Trimming left V 1 base short and J 8 bases short, with 14 bases between. CDR3 size: 14 residues. Germline V gives CDR1 MGHRA, CDR2 YSYEKL. CDR3 amino acids: CASSQVRVGREAFF. In DNA form, the CDR3 reads TGCGCCAGCAGCCAAGTTCGCGTCGGGAGAGAAGCTTTCTTT.

V gene TRBV5-6 combines with J gene TRBJ1-5; D not certain. CDR1 and CDR2 (germline): SGHDT, YYEEEE. The germline V and J ends were trimmed by 0 bases and 1 base, with 8 bases remaining between them. This CDR3 is 15 amino acids long. The CDR3 bases are TGTGCCAGCAGCTTGGGCCAGATCAGCAATCAGCCCCAGCATTTT. This sequence encodes CASSLGQISNQPQHF.

Only a few counts were recorded for this clonotype. The gene calls are TRBV6-1 and TRBJ1-1; D is perhaps TRBD1 (5 bases). Between the trimmed V and J ends, which lost 6 bases and 7 bases, there was a span of 15 bases. Germline V gene data show CDR1 as MNHNS and CDR2 as SASEGT. This CDR3 has 13 residues. The CDR3 DNA reads as TGTGCCAGCAGCTCCGGGAGGGGAGGTGAAGCTTTCTTT. Translated, it gives CASSSGRGGEAFF.

The gene calls are TRBV5-1 and TRBJ1-4; D possibly corresponds to TRBD1 (5 bases). The CDR3 has 14 amino acids. Germline V gene data show CDR1 as SGHRS and CDR2 as YFSETQ. The ends were cut back, 3 bases at V and 4 bases at J, with 10 bases in the middle. CDR3 residues: CASSWTPGNEKLFF. CDR3 nucleotide sequence: TGCGCCAGCAGCTGGACACCCGGTAATGAAAAACTGTTTTTT. The variable domain in full, with the rest retrieved from reference TRBV5-1 and TRBJ1-4, is KAGVTQTPRYLIKTRGQQVTLSCSPISGHRSVSWYQQTPGQGLQFLFEYFSETQRNKGNFPGRFSGRQFSNSRSEMNVSTLELGDSALYLCASSWTPGNEKLFFGSGTQLSVL.

The chain uses TRBV11-1 and TRBJ1-3; D is uncertain. The CDR3 sequence is 13 residues long. Germline CDR1 and CDR2: SGHAT and FQDESV (reference sequence). V lost 4 bases and J lost 0, with 4 bases in between. CDR3 region: CASSSYSGNTIYF. As DNA, the CDR3 is TGTGCCAGCAGCTCATACTCTGGAAACACCATATATTTT.

This clonotype was found once. The V gene is TRBV15, the J gene TRBJ1-4; 7 bases line up with TRBD1. The ends lost 0 bases at V and 6 bases at J; junction bases unmatched: 4. Germline CDR1 and CDR2: LNHNV and YYDKDF (reference sequence). The CDR3 has 15 amino acids. The CDR3 DNA reads as TGTGCCACCAGCAGAGATCAGGGGGTGGATGAAAAACTGTTTTTT. This codes for CATSRDQGVDEKLFF. Together with reference TRBV15 and TRBJ1-4, the CDR3 gives the full variable domain: DAMVIQNPRYQVTQFGKPVTLSCSQTLNHNVMYWYQQKSSQAPKLLFHYYDKDFNNEADTPDNFQSRRPNTSFCFLDIRSPGLGDTAMYLCATSRDQGVDEKLFFGSGTQLSVL.

The CDR3: CSARAFVGAGGEKLFF. For the CDR3, the DNA is TGCAGTGCTAGAGCATTCGTTGGGGCAGGGGGTGAAAAACTGTTTTTT. The chain has TRBV20-1 and TRBJ1-4; 7 nucleotides line up with TRBD1. The CDR3 sequence is 16 residues long. Germline assignment: CDR1 DFQATT and CDR2 SNEGSKA (reference sequence). The ends lost 1 base at V and 7 bases at J; junction bases unmatched: 12.

This rearrangement joins TRBV18 to TRBJ1-2; maybe TRBD1 (5 bases). V lost 3 bases and J 8 bases, leaving 16 bases between the germline ends. Per the germline V gene, CDR1 is KGHSH and CDR2 is LQKENI. CDR3 length: 14 amino acids. The CDR3 loop is CASSPGADRGGYTF. DNA of the CDR3: TGTGCCAGCTCACCGGGCGCTGACAGAGGGGGCTACACCTTC.

This clonotype has just one count. The DNA for the CDR3 is TGCGCCAGCAGCTTGGCCCAGAGCGTCGGGGAGCTGTTTTTT. Its protein is CASSLAQSVGELFF. The chain employs TRBV5-1 and TRBJ2-2; D is undetermined. Germline V CDR1 and CDR2: SGHRS, YFSETQ. Trimming removed 0 bases from V and 7 bases from J, with 10 bases in between. CDR3 size: 14 residues. Filled out from reference TRBV5-1 and TRBJ2-2, the complete variable domain reads KAGVTQTPRYLIKTRGQQVTLSCSPISGHRSVSWYQQTPGQGLQFLFEYFSETQRNKGNFPGRFSGRQFSNSRSEMNVSTLELGDSALYLCASSLAQSVGELFFGEGSRLTVL.

This clonotype was counted a single time. The chain carries TRBV28 and TRBJ2-4, with D unresolved. With 7 bases removed from V and 7 bases from J, the gap between germline ends came to 14 bases. CDR1 MDHEN and CDR2 SYDVKM come from the germline V gene. This CDR3 has 13 residues. This CDR3 reads CASTLGSPNIQYF. The DNA for the CDR3 is TGTGCCAGCACCTTGGGTAGTCCCAACATTCAGTACTTC.

The J gene is TRBJ1-1, the V gene TRBV6-5; D unclear. The CDR3 has 15 residues. V dropped 2 bases and J dropped 0 bases, with 10 bases sitting between them. Germline lookup yields CDR1 MNHEY and CDR2 SVGAGI. The CDR3 nucleotides read TGTGCCAGCAGTTACGGTCAGCTAGTGAACACTGAAGCTTTCTTT. Its protein product is CASSYGQLVNTEAFF.

The CDR3 DNA reads as TGTGCCTGGAGTGTACCAGGTCGATCCGCCCAGCATTTT. Encoded protein: CAWSVPGRSAQHF. The chain links TRBV30 to TRBJ1-5; no reliable D call. Trimming left V 0 bases short and J 11 bases short, with 14 bases between. This CDR3 spans 13 amino acids. CDR1 is GTSNPN, CDR2 SVGIG, per germline (reference sequence).

The chain combines TRBV5-4 with TRBJ2-5, with 11 bases matching TRBD2. The CDR3 extends over 17 amino acids. CDR1 SGHNT and CDR2 YYREEE come from the germline V gene (reference sequence). Trimming removed 1 base from V and 6 bases from J; junction bases left unmatched: 11. The CDR3 sequence is CASSLSLGLAEGKTQYF. The CDR3, as DNA: TGTGCCAGCAGCTTGAGCCTGGGACTAGCGGAGGGAAAGACCCAGTACTTC.

The chain employs TRBV7-2 and TRBJ2-5, with TRBD2 matching 7 bases. CDR3 length: 16 amino acids. Per the germline V gene, CDR1 is SGHTA and CDR2 is FQGNSA. The ends lost 1 base at V and 2 bases at J; junction bases unmatched: 7. In nucleotides, the CDR3 is TGTGCCAGCAGCTTAGGATCGACCGGGGGGCAAGAGACCCAGTACTTC. It encodes CASSLGSTGGQETQYF. The entire variable domain, with the rest obtained from reference TRBV7-2 and TRBJ2-5, is as follows: GAGVSQSPSNKVTEKGKDVELRCDPISGHTALYWYRQSLGQGLEFLIYFQGNSAPDKSGLPSDRFSAERTGGSVSTLTIQRTQQEDSAVYLCASSLGSTGGQETQYFGPGTRLLVL.

The rearrangement joins TRBV9 to TRBJ2-5, with 9 positions matching TRBD2. V gave up 0 bases and J gave up 1 base; unmatched junction bases: 4. CDR1 and CDR2 (germline): SGDLS, YYNGEE. The CDR3 has 16 amino acids. CDR3 sequence: CASSVAPSGTQETQYF. As DNA, the CDR3 is TGTGCCAGCAGCGTAGCGCCTAGCGGGACCCAAGAGACCCAGTACTTC.

This chain connects TRBV2 to TRBJ2-1; 12 nucleotides line up with TRBD2. J was trimmed by 3 bases and V by 6 bases; bases with no gene match: 3. This CDR3 has 15 amino acids. Germline CDR1 SNHLY, CDR2 FYNNEI. The CDR3 DNA is TGTGCCAGCAGAGCACTAGCGGGAGGCTACAATGAGCAGTTCTTC. Translated, it gives CASRALAGGYNEQFF.

The V and J genes are TRBV6-5 and TRBJ2-3; maybe TRBD2 (5 bases). V lost 7 bases, J lost 2 bases, and 13 bases lay in between. This CDR3 spans 14 amino acids. Germline-derived CDR1 and CDR2 are MNHEY and SVGAGI. In DNA, the CDR3 is TGTGCCAGCAAATGGAGGCGAAACACAGATACGCAGTATTTT. Translation: CASKWRRNTDTQYF.

The chain carries TRBV20-1 and TRBJ2-7, with 9 bases matching TRBD2. V lost 6 bases, J lost 2 bases, and 5 bases stayed unmatched. The CDR3 sequence is 13 residues long. Germline V lookup: CDR1 DFQATT, CDR2 SNEGSKA (reference sequence). In DNA form, the CDR3 reads TGCAGTGCCATGACTAGCGGCACCTACGAGCAGTACTTC. Protein product: CSAMTSGTYEQYF.

This clonotype came up once. This sequence joins TRBV6-1 and TRBJ2-2; D may be TRBD1 (6 bases). From germline, CDR1 is MNHNS and CDR2 SASEGT. Trimming stripped 8 bases from V and 4 bases from J, with 14 bases between. The CDR3 consists of 14 residues. CDR3 nucleotide sequence: TGTGCCAGCGTACAGGGCGTTGGCACCGGGGAGCTGTTTTTT. The encoded protein is CASVQGVGTGELFF.

The rearrangement uses TRBV6-4 and TRBJ1-2, with a possible D match to TRBD1 (6 bases). V shed 2 bases and J shed 4 bases, with 14 bases lying between them. The CDR3 runs to 15 residues. In germline, CDR1 is MRHNA, CDR2 SNTAGT. Here the CDR3 DNA reads TGTGCCAGCAGTGACACGGGGGCGCCTAGCTATGGCTACACCTTC. Its protein product is CASSDTGAPSYGYTF.

The chain employs TRBV19 and TRBJ2-7; D is unclear. V lost 5 bases, J lost 2 bases, and 7 bases lay in between. Germline lookup yields CDR1 LNHDA and CDR2 SQIVND (reference sequence). The CDR3 totals 12 residues. CDR3 loop: CASSGYPYEQYF. The DNA for the CDR3 is TGTGCCAGTAGTGGATACCCCTACGAGCAGTACTTC.